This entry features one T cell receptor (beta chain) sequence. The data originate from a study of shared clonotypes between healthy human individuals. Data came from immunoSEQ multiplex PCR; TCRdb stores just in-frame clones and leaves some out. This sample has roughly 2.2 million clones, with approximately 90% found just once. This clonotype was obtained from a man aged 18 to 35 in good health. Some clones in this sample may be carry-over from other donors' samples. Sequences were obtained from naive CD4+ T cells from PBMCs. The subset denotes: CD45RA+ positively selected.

Written as DNA, the CDR3 is TGTGCCAGCATACACGGGAACACTGAAGCTTTCTTT. Its protein is CASIHGNTEAFF. V and J are TRBV28 and TRBJ1-1; no reliable D call. Trimming cost V 7 bases and J 1 base, with 7 bases left between them. The CDR3 has 12 amino acids. Germline V lookup: CDR1 MDHEN, CDR2 SYDVKM.